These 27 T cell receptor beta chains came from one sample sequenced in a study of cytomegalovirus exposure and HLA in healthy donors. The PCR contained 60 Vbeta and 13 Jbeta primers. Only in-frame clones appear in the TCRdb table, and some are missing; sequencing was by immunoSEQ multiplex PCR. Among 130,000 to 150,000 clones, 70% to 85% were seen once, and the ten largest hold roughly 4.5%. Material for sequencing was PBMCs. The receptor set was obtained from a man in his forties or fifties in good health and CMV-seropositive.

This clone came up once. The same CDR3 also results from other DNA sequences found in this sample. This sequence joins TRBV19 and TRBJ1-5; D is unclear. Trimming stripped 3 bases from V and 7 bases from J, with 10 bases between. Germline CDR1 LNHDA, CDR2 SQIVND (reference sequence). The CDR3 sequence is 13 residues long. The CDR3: CASSIGRGQPQHF. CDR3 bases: TGTGCCAGTAGTATCGGCAGAGGGCAGCCCCAGCATTTT. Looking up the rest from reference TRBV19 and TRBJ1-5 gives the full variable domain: DGGITQSPKYLFRKEGQNVTLSCEQNLNHDAMYWYRQDPGQGLRLIYYSQIVNDFQKGDIAEGYSVSREKKESFPLTVTSAQKNPTAFYLCASSIGRGQPQHFGDGTRLSIL.

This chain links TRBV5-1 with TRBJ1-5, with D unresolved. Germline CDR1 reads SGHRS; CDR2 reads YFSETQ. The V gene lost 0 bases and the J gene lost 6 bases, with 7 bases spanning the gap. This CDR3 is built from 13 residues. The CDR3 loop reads CASSLEAGQPQHF. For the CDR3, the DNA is TGCGCCAGCAGCTTGGAGGCAGGTCAGCCCCAGCATTTT.

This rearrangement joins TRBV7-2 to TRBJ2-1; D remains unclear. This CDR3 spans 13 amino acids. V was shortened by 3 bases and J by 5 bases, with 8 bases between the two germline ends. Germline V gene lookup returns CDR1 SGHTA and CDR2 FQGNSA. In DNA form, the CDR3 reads TGTGCCAGCAGCTTCTCGAGGAACAATGAGCAGTTCTTC. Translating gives CASSFSRNNEQFF.

The CDR3 nucleotides are TGTGCCAGCAGTTACTCGAGGCAGGGTGTTTCTGGCTACACCTTC. Encoded protein: CASSYSRQGVSGYTF. The chain has TRBV6-5 and TRBJ1-2, with a tentative D call TRBD1 (5 bases). Trimming took off 0 bases at V and 7 bases at J, with 15 bases between the two ends. The CDR3 consists of 15 residues. Germline assignment: CDR1 MNHEY and CDR2 SVGAGI.

In DNA, the CDR3 is TGTGCCAGCAGCCTCAGGGAGGCGGAGACCCAGTACTTC. It is translated as CASSLREAETQYF. The chain carries TRBV7-6 and TRBJ2-5, with D perhaps matching TRBD2 (6 bases). V lost 5 bases and J lost 5, with 12 bases in between. Germline V gene data show CDR1 as SGHVS and CDR2 as FNYEAQ. This CDR3 is built from 13 residues.

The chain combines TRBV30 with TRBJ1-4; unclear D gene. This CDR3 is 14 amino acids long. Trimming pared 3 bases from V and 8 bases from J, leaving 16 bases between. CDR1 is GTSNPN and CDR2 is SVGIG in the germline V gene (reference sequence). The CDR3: CAWSQTGYWEKLFF. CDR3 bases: TGTGCCTGGAGCCAAACGGGTTATTGGGAAAAACTGTTTTTT. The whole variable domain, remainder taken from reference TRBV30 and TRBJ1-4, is SQTIHQWPATLVQPVGSPLSLECTVEGTSNPNLYWYRQAAGRGLQLLFYSVGIGQISSEVPQNLSASRPQDRQFILSSKKLLLSDSGFYLCAWSQTGYWEKLFFGSGTQLSVL.

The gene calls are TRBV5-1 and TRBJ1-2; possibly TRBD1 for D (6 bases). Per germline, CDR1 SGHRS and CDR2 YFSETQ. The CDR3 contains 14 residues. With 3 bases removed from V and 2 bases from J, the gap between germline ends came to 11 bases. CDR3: CASSWDQGNYGYTF. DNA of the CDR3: TGCGCCAGCAGCTGGGACCAGGGGAACTATGGCTACACCTTC.

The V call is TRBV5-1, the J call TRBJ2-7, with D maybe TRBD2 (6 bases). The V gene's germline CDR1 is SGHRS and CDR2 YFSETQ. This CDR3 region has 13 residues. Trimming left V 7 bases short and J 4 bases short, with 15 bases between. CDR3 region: CASRGTANYEQYF. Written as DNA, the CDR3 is TGCGCCAGCCGCGGGACGGCGAATTACGAGCAGTACTTC.

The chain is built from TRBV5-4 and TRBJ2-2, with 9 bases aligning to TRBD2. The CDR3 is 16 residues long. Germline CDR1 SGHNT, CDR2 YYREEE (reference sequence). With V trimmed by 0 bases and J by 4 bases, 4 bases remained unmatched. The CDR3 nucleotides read TGTGCCAGCAGCTTGGGCGGGAGGGCGGTCACCGGGGAGCTGTTTTTT. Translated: CASSLGGRAVTGELFF.

The DNA of the CDR3 is TGTGCCAGCAGCTTGGAACGGTTGGAGACCCAGTACTTC. Its translation: CASSLERLETQYF. This chain joins TRBV5-4 and TRBJ2-5; D is uncertain. Looked up from germline, CDR1 is SGHNT and CDR2 is YYREEE (reference sequence). The CDR3 is 13 amino acids. Trimming left V 0 bases short and J 5 bases short, with 8 bases between.

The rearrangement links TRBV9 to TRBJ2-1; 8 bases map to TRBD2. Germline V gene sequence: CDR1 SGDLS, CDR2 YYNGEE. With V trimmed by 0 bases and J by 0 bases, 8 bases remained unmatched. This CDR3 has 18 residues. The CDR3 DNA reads TGTGCCAGCAGCGTAGGTCCGGGAGGGCCTAGCTCCTACAATGAGCAGTTCTTC. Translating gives CASSVGPGGPSSYNEQFF.

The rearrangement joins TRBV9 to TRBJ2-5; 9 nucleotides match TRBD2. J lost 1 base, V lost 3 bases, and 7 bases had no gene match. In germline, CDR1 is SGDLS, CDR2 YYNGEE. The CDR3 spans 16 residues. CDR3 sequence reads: CASSASTSGRQETQYF. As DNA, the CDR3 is TGTGCCAGCAGCGCTTCGACTAGCGGCCGCCAAGAGACCCAGTACTTC.

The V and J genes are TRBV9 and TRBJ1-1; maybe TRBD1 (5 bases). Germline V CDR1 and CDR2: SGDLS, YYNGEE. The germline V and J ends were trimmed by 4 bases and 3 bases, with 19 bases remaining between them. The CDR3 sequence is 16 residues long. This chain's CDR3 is CASSPYFLGGDTEAFF. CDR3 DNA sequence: TGTGCCAGCAGCCCTTACTTCCTCGGAGGGGACACTGAAGCTTTCTTT.

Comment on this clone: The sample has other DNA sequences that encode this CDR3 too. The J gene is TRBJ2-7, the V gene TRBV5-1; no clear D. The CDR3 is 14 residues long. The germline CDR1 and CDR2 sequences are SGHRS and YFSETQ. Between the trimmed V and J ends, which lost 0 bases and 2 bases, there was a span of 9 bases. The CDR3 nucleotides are TGCGCCAGCAGCTTGGGAGGTTCCACCTACGAGCAGTACTTC. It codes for CASSLGGSTYEQYF.

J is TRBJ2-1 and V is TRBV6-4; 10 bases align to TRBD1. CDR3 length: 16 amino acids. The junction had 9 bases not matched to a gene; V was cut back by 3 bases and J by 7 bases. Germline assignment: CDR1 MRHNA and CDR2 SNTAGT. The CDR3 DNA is TGTGCCAGCAGTGAAGTGTGGGGACAGGGGTTTAATGAGCAGTTCTTC. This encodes CASSEVWGQGFNEQFF.

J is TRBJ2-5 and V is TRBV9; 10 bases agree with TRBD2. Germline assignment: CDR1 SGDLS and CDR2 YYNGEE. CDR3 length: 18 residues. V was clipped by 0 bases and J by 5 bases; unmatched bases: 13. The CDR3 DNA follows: TGTGCCAGCAGCGTAGCTGTAGCTAGCGGGGGCTCCGAGGAGACCCAGTACTTC. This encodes CASSVAVASGGSEETQYF.

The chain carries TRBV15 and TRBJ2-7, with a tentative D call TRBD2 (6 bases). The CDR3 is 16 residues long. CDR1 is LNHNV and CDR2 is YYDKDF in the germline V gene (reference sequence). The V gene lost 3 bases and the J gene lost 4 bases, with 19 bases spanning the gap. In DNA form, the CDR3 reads TGTGCCACCAGCAGGTCCTTGGGGGGAGGAGGTTACGAGCAGTACTTC. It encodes CATSRSLGGGGYEQYF.

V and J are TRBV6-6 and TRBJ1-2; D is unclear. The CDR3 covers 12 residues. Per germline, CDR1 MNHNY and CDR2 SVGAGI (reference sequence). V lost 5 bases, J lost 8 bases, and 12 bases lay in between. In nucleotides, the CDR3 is TGTGCCAGCAGTCGGATGGAGGAGGGCTACACCTTC. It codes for CASSRMEEGYTF.

The DNA for the CDR3 is TGTGCCAGCTCCCGGGACAGACACTACGAGCAGTACTTC. Encoded protein: CASSRDRHYEQYF. The chain combines TRBV18 with TRBJ2-7, with 7 bases that match TRBD1. Germline values: CDR1 KGHSH, CDR2 LQKENI. The junction had 5 bases not matched to a gene; V was cut back by 6 bases and J by 3 bases. The CDR3 covers 13 residues. Complete variable domain (other parts from reference TRBV18 and TRBJ2-7): NAGVMQNPRHLVRRRGQEARLRCSPMKGHSHVYWYRQLPEEGLKFMVYLQKENIIDESGMPKERFSAEFPKEGPSILRIQQVVRGDSAAYFCASSRDRHYEQYFGPGTRLTVT.

The CDR3 region has the DNA TGTGCCAGCAGTTACTCGAGTGGGAGGGTTAATGGCTACACCTTC. Its protein product is CASSYSSGRVNGYTF. The genes are TRBV6-5 and TRBJ1-2; D unresolved. Germline CDR1 reads MNHEY; CDR2 reads SVGAGI. Deletions cut 0 bases from V and 6 bases from J, with 14 bases between. The CDR3 runs to 15 residues.

CDR3 region: CASSRGFYEQYF. CDR3 nucleotide sequence: TGTGCCAGCAGCAGGGGCTTCTACGAGCAGTACTTC. The chain recombines TRBV6-5 with TRBJ2-7, with D perhaps matching TRBD1 (6 bases). CDR3 size: 12 residues. Germline V gene lookup returns CDR1 MNHEY and CDR2 SVGAGI. Trimming took 6 bases from V and 3 from J, leaving 9 bases between them.

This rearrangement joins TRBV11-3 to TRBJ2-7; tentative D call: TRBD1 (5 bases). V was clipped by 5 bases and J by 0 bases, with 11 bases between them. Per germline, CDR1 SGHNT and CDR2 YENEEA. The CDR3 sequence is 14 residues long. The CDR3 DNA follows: TGTGCCAGCAGCCCAGGGCCGCGCTCCTACGAGCAGTACTTC. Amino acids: CASSPGPRSYEQYF.

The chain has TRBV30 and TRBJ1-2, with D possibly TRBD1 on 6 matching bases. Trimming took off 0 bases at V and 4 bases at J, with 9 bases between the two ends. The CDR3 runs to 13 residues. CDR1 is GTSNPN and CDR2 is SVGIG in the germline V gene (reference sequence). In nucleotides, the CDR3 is TGTGCCTGGAGTGTGCAGGGGACCTATGGCTACACCTTC. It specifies CAWSVQGTYGYTF.

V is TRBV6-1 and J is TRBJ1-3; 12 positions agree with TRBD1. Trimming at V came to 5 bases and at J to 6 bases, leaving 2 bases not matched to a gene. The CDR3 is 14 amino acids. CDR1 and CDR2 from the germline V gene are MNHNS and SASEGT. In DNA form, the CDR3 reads TGTGCCAGCAGTCGGGACAGGGGGCAAAACACCATATATTTT. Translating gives CASSRDRGQNTIYF.

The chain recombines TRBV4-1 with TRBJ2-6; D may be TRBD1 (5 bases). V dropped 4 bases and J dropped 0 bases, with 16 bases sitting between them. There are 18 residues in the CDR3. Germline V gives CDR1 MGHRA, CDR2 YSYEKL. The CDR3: CASSLTGRLPSGANVLTF. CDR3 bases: TGCGCCAGCAGCCTTACAGGTCGGTTGCCCTCTGGGGCCAACGTCCTGACTTTC.

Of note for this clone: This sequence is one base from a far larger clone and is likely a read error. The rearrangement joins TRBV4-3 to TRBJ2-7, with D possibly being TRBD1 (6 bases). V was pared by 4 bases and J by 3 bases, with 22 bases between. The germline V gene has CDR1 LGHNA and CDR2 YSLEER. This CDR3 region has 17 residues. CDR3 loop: CASSPDLAPGDHYEQYF. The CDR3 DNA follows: TGCGCCAGCAGCCCAGATTTAGCGCCAGGGGATCACTACGAGCAGTACTTC.

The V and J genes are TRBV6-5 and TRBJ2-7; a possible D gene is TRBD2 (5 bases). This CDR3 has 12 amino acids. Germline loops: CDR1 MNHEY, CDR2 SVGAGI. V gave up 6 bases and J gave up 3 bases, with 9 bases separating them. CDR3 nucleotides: TGTGCCAGCAGCCGGACTTTCTACGAGCAGTACTTC. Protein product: CASSRTFYEQYF.